This passage covers 17 T cell receptor beta chains from one sample sequenced in a study of shared clonotypes between healthy human individuals. Profiling relied on immunoSEQ multiplex PCR, and the TCRdb table lists in-frame clones only, not all of them. The sample consists of under 600,000 clones, around 97% of them appearing once. Sample: naive CD4+ T cells sorted from blood. Subset reported: CD45RA+ positively selected. All receptors come from a woman aged 30 to 39 in good health.

The DNA of the CDR3 is TGTGCCAGCAGCAACAGACTAGCGGGAGGGCGGCTCGAGCAGTACTTC. Translating it yields CASSNRLAGGRLEQYF. This chain uses TRBV7-9 with TRBJ2-7; TRBD2 agrees at 14 bases. Per germline, CDR1 SEHNR and CDR2 FQNEAQ (reference sequence). There are 16 residues in the CDR3. J lost 6 bases, V lost 5 bases, and 9 bases had no gene match.

The chain is built from TRBV28 and TRBJ2-7; 12 positions match TRBD2. The trim removed 4 bases at V and 6 bases at J, leaving 7 bases unmatched. In germline, CDR1 is MDHEN, CDR2 SYDVKM. The CDR3 covers 15 residues. CDR3 in amino acids: CASSSLGLAGPEQYF. For the CDR3, the DNA is TGTGCCAGCAGTTCCCTGGGACTAGCGGGCCCCGAGCAGTACTTC.

The chain uses TRBV5-1 and TRBJ2-5; TRBD1 matches 7 bases. Germline V gives CDR1 SGHRS, CDR2 YFSETQ. Trimming removed 0 bases from V and 5 bases from J; junction bases left unmatched: 10. This CDR3 contains 16 residues. Here the CDR3 reads CASSLGNRGSVETQYF. The DNA for the CDR3 is TGCGCCAGCAGCTTGGGTAACAGGGGATCGGTGGAGACCCAGTACTTC.

The chain combines TRBV6-5 with TRBJ1-2; TRBD1 aligns across 7 bases. The CDR3 is 13 amino acids. Germline-derived CDR1 and CDR2 are MNHEY and SVGAGI. The V and J ends lost 5 bases and 4 bases, in that order; junction bases with no gene match: 4. CDR3 nucleotide sequence: TGTGCCAGCAGTCCCCGACAGGGCTATGGCTACACCTTC. Its protein is CASSPRQGYGYTF.

This chain connects TRBV5-5 to TRBJ1-3; the D is unclear. With 4 bases removed from V and 8 bases from J, the gap between germline ends came to 16 bases. This CDR3 has 14 amino acids. Per the germline V gene, CDR1 is SGHKS and CDR2 is YYEKEE (reference sequence). This CDR3 is CASSPLADGDTIYF. The CDR3, as DNA: TGTGCCAGCAGCCCTCTCGCGGACGGGGACACCATATATTTT.

The chain couples TRBV28 to TRBJ2-7; D perhaps matches TRBD2 (5 bases). Germline V gene data show CDR1 as MDHEN and CDR2 as SYDVKM. V was shortened by 6 bases and J by 0 bases, with 9 bases between the two germline ends. CDR3 length: 13 residues. The CDR3 protein is CASSPTNSYEQYF. CDR3 nucleotide sequence: TGTGCCAGCAGCCCGACTAACTCCTACGAGCAGTACTTC.

The chain joins TRBV5-4 to TRBJ2-7; D may be TRBD2 (6 bases). Trimming cost V 8 bases and J 2 bases, with 17 bases left between them. There are 14 residues in the CDR3. Germline V gives CDR1 SGHNT, CDR2 YYREEE (reference sequence). The CDR3 reads CARLKPGETYEQYF. As DNA, the CDR3 is TGTGCCAGGCTAAAACCGGGAGAAACCTACGAGCAGTACTTC.

The J gene is TRBJ2-1, the V gene TRBV19, with D maybe TRBD1 (5 bases). Trimming pared 5 bases from V and 0 bases from J, leaving 11 bases between. CDR1 and CDR2 from the germline V gene are LNHDA and SQIVND (reference sequence). The CDR3 loop spans 15 amino acids. CDR3 sequence (DNA): TGTGCCAGTAGTGGGGCACGTTTCTCCTACAATGAGCAGTTCTTC. It codes for CASSGARFSYNEQFF.

About this clone: This specimen includes other DNA sequences encoding the same CDR3. The J gene is TRBJ2-2, the V gene TRBV9, with D maybe TRBD2 (5 bases). The CDR3 consists of 15 residues. The germline gives CDR1 SGDLS, CDR2 YYNGEE. V lost 0 bases to trimming and J lost 1 base, with 7 bases between them. CDR3 in amino acids: CASSVAAGNTGELFF. CDR3 in DNA: TGTGCCAGCAGCGTAGCGGCGGGGAACACCGGGGAGCTGTTTTTT. Variable domain in full (rest from reference TRBV9 and TRBJ2-2): DSGVTQTPKHLITATGQRVTLRCSPRSGDLSVYWYQQSLDQGLQFLIQYYNGEERAKGNILERFSAQQFPDLHSELNLSSLELGDSALYFCASSVAAGNTGELFFGEGSRLTVL.

The rearrangement uses TRBV7-6 and TRBJ2-7, with unresolved D. Germline CDR1 is SGHVS and CDR2 is FNYEAQ. CDR3 length: 14 residues. V was clipped by 4 bases and J by 6 bases, with 16 bases between them. The CDR3 here is CASSSVVGGSEQYF. The CDR3 coding sequence is TGTGCCAGCAGCTCCGTCGTAGGCGGATCCGAGCAGTACTTC.

The chain recombines TRBV7-6 with TRBJ2-5; no definite D call. Trimming pared 0 bases from V and 1 base from J, leaving 3 bases between. Germline V gene data show CDR1 as SGHVS and CDR2 as FNYEAQ. The CDR3 extends over 13 amino acids. CDR3 amino acids: CASSLASQETQYF. The CDR3 DNA reads as TGTGCCAGCAGCTTAGCTTCCCAAGAGACCCAGTACTTC.

V is TRBV11-2 and J is TRBJ2-7; D is undetermined. Germline V lookup: CDR1 SGHAT, CDR2 FQNNGV. Between the trimmed V and J ends, which lost 2 bases and 3 bases, there was a span of 8 bases. The CDR3 has 13 amino acids. The CDR3 coding sequence is TGTGCCAGCAGCTTAATCCAAAACTACGAGCAGTACTTC. Protein sequence: CASSLIQNYEQYF.

This clone was detected once. The chain is built from TRBV18 and TRBJ2-2; no firm D call. Trimming removed 6 bases at V and 0 bases at J, with 14 bases between. The CDR3 contains 16 residues. The germline gives CDR1 KGHSH, CDR2 LQKENI. CDR3 in DNA: TGTGCCAGCTCCCCGAGGCAGCTTGCGAACACCGGGGAGCTGTTTTTT. It yields the protein CASSPRQLANTGELFF. The whole variable domain, remainder taken from reference TRBV18 and TRBJ2-2, is NAGVMQNPRHLVRRRGQEARLRCSPMKGHSHVYWYRQLPEEGLKFMVYLQKENIIDESGMPKERFSAEFPKEGPSILRIQQVVRGDSAAYFCASSPRQLANTGELFFGEGSRLTVL.

This rearrangement joins TRBV10-1 to TRBJ2-3, with 9 bases that match TRBD1. CDR1 WNHNN and CDR2 SYGVQD come from the germline V gene (reference sequence). The CDR3 has 15 residues. Trimming at V came to 5 bases and at J to 0 bases, leaving 3 bases not matched to a gene. CDR3 coding DNA: TGCGCCAGCAGTATCGGACAGGGGAGCACAGATACGCAGTATTTT. Its protein product is CASSIGQGSTDTQYF.

The chain has TRBV5-5 and TRBJ2-3; 9 bases line up with TRBD1. There are 15 residues in the CDR3. Unmatched junction bases numbered 6, after V lost 3 bases and J lost 4 bases. The germline gives CDR1 SGHKS, CDR2 YYEKEE (reference sequence). CDR3: CASSSGQGFADTQYF. The CDR3 DNA reads as TGTGCCAGCAGCTCGGGACAGGGATTCGCAGATACGCAGTATTTT.

V is TRBV7-6 and J is TRBJ2-1; tentative D call: TRBD2 (6 bases). V gave up 3 bases and J gave up 10 bases, with 22 bases separating them. Germline CDR1 and CDR2: SGHVS and FNYEAQ. The CDR3 is made up of 16 amino acids. The CDR3 coding sequence is TGTGCCAGCAGCTTTCTGAGTAGCGGTGAACCGAAAGAGCAGTTCTTC. Residues: CASSFLSSGEPKEQFF.

The V and J genes are TRBV25-1 and TRBJ2-1; 7 bases align to TRBD2. Looked up from germline, CDR1 is MGHDK and CDR2 is SYGVNS. The CDR3 totals 16 residues. The trim removed 3 bases at V and 2 bases at J, leaving 7 bases unmatched. In nucleotides, the CDR3 is TGTGCCAGCAGTGACACTAGCGAGTTCCCCTACAATGAGCAGTTCTTC. This codes for CASSDTSEFPYNEQFF. The variable domain in full, with the rest retrieved from reference TRBV25-1 and TRBJ2-1, is EADIYQTPRYLVIGTGKKITLECSQTMGHDKMYWYQQDPGMELHLIHYSYGVNSTEKGDLSSESTVSRIRTEHFPLTLESARPSHTSQYLCASSDTSEFPYNEQFFGPGTRLTVL.